The entry below gives a single T cell receptor beta chain sequence along with its context. Mismatch with germline at one junction end may stem from a read error. This entry comes from a study of T-cell reconstitution after alpha-beta-depleted transplantation in children. Germline assignment: CDR1 LNHDA and CDR2 SQIVND (reference sequence). The CDR3 length is 15 residues. As it was prepared, the TCRbeta library received unique molecular identifiers. TCRdb re-called the PCR reads with MiXCR, one entry per CDR3 protein. The profile shows roughly 500,000 distinct CDR3 sequences, over 25% of them singletons.

The sample here was PBMCs from the stem cell graft donor, taken from the stem cell graft. The receptor was isolated from a human donor who donated a stem cell graft to a child with aplastic anemia. V is TRBV19 and J is TRBJ2-1; D gene uncertain. The CDR3 coding sequence is TGTACCAGTAGTAAAAGTACGGACGGCTACAATGAGCAGTTCTTC. Amino acids: CTSSKSTDGYNEQFF. Filled out from reference TRBV19 and TRBJ2-1, the complete variable domain reads DGGITQSPKYLFRKEGQNVTLSCEQNLNHDAMYWYRQDPGQGLRLIYYSQIVNDFQKGDIAEGYSVSREKKESFPLTVTSAQKNPTAFYLCTSSKSTDGYNEQFFGPGTRLTVL.